The rows below give T cell receptor beta chains drawn from one sample of a study of OX40 agonist ivuxolimab in advanced cancers. TCRdb's copy holds only in-frame clones and misses some; the assay was immunoSEQ multiplex PCR. The top ten clones hold less than 2.5% of a sample with about 74,000 clones, roughly 84% of them seen once. The sample was CD4+ or CD8+ T cells sorted from blood, taken in a trial of the OX40 agonist ivuxolimab. These receptors were obtained from an adult with an advanced solid tumor such as melanoma, head and neck, liver or kidney cancer. CDR3s leave out the opening cysteine and the closing phenylalanine or tryptophan. Expanded clones get a size class; other rows say once, few or many, or leave the size out.

TRBV30,NA,AWNPLGPPPYEQY
TRBV2,NA,ASKSSSTDTQY
TRBV5-1,few,ASSFGGLGLAGIVNEQF
TRBV6-5,NA,ASSQLGRSNTEAF
TRBV7-2,NA,ASSRTGVRSGSGNTIY
TRBV7-9,NA,ASSLASRVRPGELF
TRBV6-5,once,ASSTRDRAAGYT
TRBV4-3,NA,ASSLSARQAGETQY
TRBV18,NA,ASSPEGSEQY
TRBV9,NA,ASSPGTSGYEQY
TRBV28,NA,AGKAGGQGQPQH
TRBV5-4,NA,ASSPGLAGYSYEQY
TRBV7-6,NA,ASSLAAAGEEF
TRBV4-3,once,ASSGGQGGSYEQY
TRBV7-2,few,ASRTTGGGEAF
TRBV30,NA,AWRGQGAFYGYT
TRBV7-2,NA,ASSADGSGANVLT
TRBV28,NA,ASSSGTGEGNEQF
TRBV7-2,once,ASSLVSLRDTQY
TRBV23-1,NA,ASSQCARNYEQY
TRBV4-2,NA,ASSQVGTGVGNTIY
TRBV7-3,few,ASSLFWNTEAF
TRBV11-1,few,ASSLVWGNEQF
TRBV7-9,NA,ASSLLTPSNTEAF
TRBV18,NA,ASSSDSPNQPQH
TRBV11-2,NA,ASSPADGYGYT
TRBV6-5,NA,ASTAGGTYEQY
TRBV9,NA,ASSVGSVPYEQY
TRBV4-1,NA,ASSQNPGTGGYEQY
TRBV30,NA,AWTLGNSRNSPLH
TRBV5-4,NA,ASSQGQGNQPQH
TRBV5-4,once,ASSFAIKRASSYNEQF
TRBV30,few,AWTKGAQAGNTIY
TRBV28,NA,ASSPNRGWDEQY
TRBV2,NA,ASSGTRIGTDTQY
TRBV7-9,NA,ASSSRTRIGNTIY
TRBV7-9,NA,ASSLTGGATEAF
TRBV4-2,NA,ASSLTGTDTGELF
TRBV5-4,few,ASSPPGSAYEQY
TRBV10-3,NA,AISDYDSSYNEQF
TRBV11-2,few,ASSLKIQGVDEQY
TRBV6-5,NA,ASSTYYNEQF
TRBV7-8,NA,ASSLNRGPSQPQH
TRBV7-9,few,ASSFSEINYGYT
TRBV28,NA,ASSLGRSTDTQY
TRBV11-3,NA,ASSPGGTSYEQY
TRBV7-8,NA,ASSPVQETQY
TRBV5-6,NA,ASSDRDREAF
TRBV28,NA,ASGGAGVKDYGYT
TRBV4-1,NA,ASSQDNNYQPQH